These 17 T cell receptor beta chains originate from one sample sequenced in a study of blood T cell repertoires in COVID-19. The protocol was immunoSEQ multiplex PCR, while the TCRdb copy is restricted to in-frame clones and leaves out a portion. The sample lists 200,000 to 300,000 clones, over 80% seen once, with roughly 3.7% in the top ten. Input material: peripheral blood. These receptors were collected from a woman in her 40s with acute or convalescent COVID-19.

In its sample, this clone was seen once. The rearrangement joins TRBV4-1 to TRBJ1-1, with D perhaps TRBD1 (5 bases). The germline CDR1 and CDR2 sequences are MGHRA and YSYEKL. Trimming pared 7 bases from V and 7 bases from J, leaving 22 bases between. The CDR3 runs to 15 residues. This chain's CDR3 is CASTPRGTGEGEAFF. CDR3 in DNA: TGCGCCAGCACCCCAAGGGGAACGGGGGAAGGTGAAGCTTTCTTT.

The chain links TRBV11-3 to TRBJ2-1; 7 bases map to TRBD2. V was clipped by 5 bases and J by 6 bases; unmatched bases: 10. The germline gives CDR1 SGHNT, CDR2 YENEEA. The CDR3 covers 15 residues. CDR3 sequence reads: CASSGRGVLGNEQFF. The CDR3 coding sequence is TGTGCCAGCAGCGGACGGGGGGTCTTGGGCAATGAGCAGTTCTTC. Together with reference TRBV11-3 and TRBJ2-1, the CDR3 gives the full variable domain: EAGVVQSPRYKIIEKKQPVAFWCNPISGHNTLYWYLQNLGQGPELLIRYENEEAVDDSQLPKDRFSAERLKGVDSTLKIQPAELGDSAVYLCASSGRGVLGNEQFFGPGTRLTVL.

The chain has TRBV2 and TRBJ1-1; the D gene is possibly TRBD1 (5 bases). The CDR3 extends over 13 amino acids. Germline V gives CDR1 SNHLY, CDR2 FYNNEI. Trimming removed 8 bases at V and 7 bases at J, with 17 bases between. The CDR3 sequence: CASSPRQGLEAFF. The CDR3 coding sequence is TGTGCCAGCTCACCGAGGCAGGGCCTTGAAGCTTTCTTT.

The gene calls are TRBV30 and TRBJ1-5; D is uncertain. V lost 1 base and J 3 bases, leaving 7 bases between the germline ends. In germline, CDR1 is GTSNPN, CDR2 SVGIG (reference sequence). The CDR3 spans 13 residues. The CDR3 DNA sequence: TGTGCCTGGAGTGGGGCAGACAATCAGCCCCAGCATTTT. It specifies CAWSGADNQPQHF.

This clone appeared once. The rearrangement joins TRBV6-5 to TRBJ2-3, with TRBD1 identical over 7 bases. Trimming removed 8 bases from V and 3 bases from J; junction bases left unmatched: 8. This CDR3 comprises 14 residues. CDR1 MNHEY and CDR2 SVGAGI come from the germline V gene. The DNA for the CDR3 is TGTGCCAGCGCGAGGGGGCGCGGAACAGATACGCAGTATTTT. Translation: CASARGRGTDTQYF.

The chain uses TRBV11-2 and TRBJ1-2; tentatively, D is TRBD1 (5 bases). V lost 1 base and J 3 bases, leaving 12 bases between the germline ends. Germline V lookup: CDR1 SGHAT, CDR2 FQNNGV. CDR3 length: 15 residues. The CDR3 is CASSLGSSGYYGYTF. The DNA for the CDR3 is TGTGCCAGCAGCTTAGGGAGCTCAGGGTACTATGGCTACACCTTC.

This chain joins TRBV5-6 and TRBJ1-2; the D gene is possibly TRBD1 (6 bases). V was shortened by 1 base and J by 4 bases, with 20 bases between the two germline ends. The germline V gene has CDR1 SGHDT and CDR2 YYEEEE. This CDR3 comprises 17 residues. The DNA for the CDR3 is TGTGCCAGCAGCTTGACACCAGTGGGGGCAGCTGGCTATGGCTACACCTTC. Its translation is CASSLTPVGAAGYGYTF. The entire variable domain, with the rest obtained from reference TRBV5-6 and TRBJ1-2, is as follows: DAGVTQSPTHLIKTRGQQVTLRCSPKSGHDTVSWYQQALGQGPQFIFQYYEEEERQRGNFPDRFSGHQFPNYSSELNVNALLLGDSALYLCASSLTPVGAAGYGYTFGSGTRLTVV.

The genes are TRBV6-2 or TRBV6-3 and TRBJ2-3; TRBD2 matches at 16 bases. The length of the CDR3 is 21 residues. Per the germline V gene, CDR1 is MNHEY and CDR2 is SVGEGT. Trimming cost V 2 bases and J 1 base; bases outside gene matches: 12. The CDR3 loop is CASSYPSGLAGGPGRTDTQYF. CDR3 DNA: TGTGCCAGCAGTTACCCCTCGGGACTAGCGGGGGGGCCGGGCCGCACAGATACGCAGTATTTT.

CDR3 nucleotides: TGTGCCAGCAGCTCCAGGGTTTCAGAGACCCAGTACTTC. Translation gives CASSSRVSETQYF. The chain couples TRBV5-8 to TRBJ2-5, with D perhaps matching TRBD1 (5 bases). The CDR3 covers 13 residues. The V gene lost 3 bases and the J gene lost 4 bases, with 10 bases spanning the gap. Per the germline V gene, CDR1 is SGHTS and CDR2 is YDEGEE.

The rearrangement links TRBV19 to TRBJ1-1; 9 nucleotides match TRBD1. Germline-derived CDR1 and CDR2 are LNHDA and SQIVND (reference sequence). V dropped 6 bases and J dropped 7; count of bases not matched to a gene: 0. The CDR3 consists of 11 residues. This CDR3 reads CASRGQGEAFF. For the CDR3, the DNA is TGTGCCAGTAGGGGACAGGGTGAAGCTTTCTTT.

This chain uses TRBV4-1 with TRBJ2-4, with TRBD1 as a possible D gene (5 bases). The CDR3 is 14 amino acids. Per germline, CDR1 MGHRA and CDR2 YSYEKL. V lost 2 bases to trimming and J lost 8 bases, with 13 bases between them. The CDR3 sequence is CASSQTDSTDIQYF. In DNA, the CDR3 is TGCGCCAGCAGCCAAACTGACAGTACCGACATTCAGTACTTC.

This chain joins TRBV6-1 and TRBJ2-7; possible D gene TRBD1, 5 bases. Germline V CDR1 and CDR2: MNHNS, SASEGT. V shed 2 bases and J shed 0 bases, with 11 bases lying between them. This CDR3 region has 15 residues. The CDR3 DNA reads TGTGCCAGCAGTGAACACCTAGACAGCTCCTACGAGCAGTACGTC. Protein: CASSEHLDSSYEQYV.

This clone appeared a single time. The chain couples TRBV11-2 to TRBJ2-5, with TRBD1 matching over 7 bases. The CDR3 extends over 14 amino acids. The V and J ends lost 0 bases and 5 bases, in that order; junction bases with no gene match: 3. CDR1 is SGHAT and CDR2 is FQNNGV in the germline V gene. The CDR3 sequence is CASSLEGQWETQYF. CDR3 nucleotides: TGTGCCAGCAGCTTAGAGGGACAGTGGGAGACCCAGTACTTC.

CDR3 sequence reads: CASSWAGDTEAFF. Written as DNA, the CDR3 is TGTGCCAGCAGTTGGGCAGGGGACACTGAAGCTTTCTTT. V is TRBV6-5 and J is TRBJ1-1, with a tentative D call TRBD1 (6 bases). Per the germline V gene, CDR1 is MNHEY and CDR2 is SVGAGI. The CDR3 has 13 residues. Trimming took off 4 bases at V and 3 bases at J, with 9 bases between the two ends.

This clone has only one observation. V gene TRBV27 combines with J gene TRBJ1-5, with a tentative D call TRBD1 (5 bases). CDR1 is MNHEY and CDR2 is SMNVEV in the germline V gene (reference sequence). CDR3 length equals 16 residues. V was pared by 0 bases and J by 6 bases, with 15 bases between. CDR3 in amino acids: CASSLSGRGSGQPQHF. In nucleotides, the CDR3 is TGTGCCAGCAGTTTATCGGGAAGGGGCTCGGGTCAGCCCCAGCATTTT.

CDR3 coding DNA: TGCGCCAGCAGCCCGTTAAACGGGTACTATGGCTACACCTTC. Residues: CASSPLNGYYGYTF. J is TRBJ1-2 and V is TRBV5-1, with D uncertain. The CDR3 runs to 14 residues. Trimming removed 4 bases from V and 3 bases from J, with 13 bases in between. CDR1 and CDR2 (germline): SGHRS, YFSETQ.

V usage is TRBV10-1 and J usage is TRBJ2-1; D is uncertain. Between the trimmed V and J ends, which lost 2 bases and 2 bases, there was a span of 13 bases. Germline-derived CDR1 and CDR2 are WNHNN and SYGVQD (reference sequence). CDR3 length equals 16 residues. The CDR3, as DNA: TGCGCCAGCAGTGAGAATAGAGGCTATCCCTACAATGAGCAGTTCTTC. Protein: CASSENRGYPYNEQFF.